This entry lists 27 T cell receptor beta chains sequenced from one sample in a study of blood T cell repertoires in COVID-19. Only in-frame clones appear in the TCRdb table, and some are missing; sequencing was by immunoSEQ multiplex PCR. Of roughly 150,000 clones listed, under 80% are singletons. The sample consisted of peripheral blood. These receptors came from a man aged 55-75 years with acute or convalescent COVID-19.

This clone was seen at least ten times. The genes are TRBV19 and TRBJ1-4, with 9 nucleotides matching TRBD1. The CDR3 loop spans 13 amino acids. CDR1 is LNHDA, CDR2 SQIVND, per germline (reference sequence). After removal of 6 bases from V and 6 bases from J, the junction contained 2 bases not matched to a gene. The CDR3 region has the DNA TGTGCCAGTAGCGGACAGGGGTATGAAAAACTGTTTTTT. It encodes CASSGQGYEKLFF.

The V and J genes are TRBV27 and TRBJ1-2; TRBD1 aligns across 9 bases. After removal of 6 bases from V and 3 bases from J, the junction contained 8 bases not matched to a gene. The CDR3 is made up of 15 amino acids. Germline loops: CDR1 MNHEY, CDR2 SMNVEV (reference sequence). CDR3 amino acids: CASRVGGQGHYGYTF. The CDR3, as DNA: TGTGCCAGCAGAGTAGGGGGACAGGGTCACTATGGCTACACCTTC.

This clone was counted only a few times. V gene TRBV29-1 combines with J gene TRBJ2-3; 8 bases are shared with TRBD1. V shed 2 bases, J shed 6 bases, and the junction held 7 bases outside the gene matches. The CDR3 sequence is 14 residues long. Germline assignment: CDR1 SQVTM and CDR2 ANQGSEA. Written as DNA, the CDR3 is TGCAGCGTTGAACCGACAGGGGTCGGGGATACGCAGTATTTT. Its protein is CSVEPTGVGDTQYF.

This clone was observed once. This sequence joins TRBV30 and TRBJ1-4; the D is unclear. The CDR3 runs 13 residues. The germline V and J ends were trimmed by 0 bases and 7 bases, with 9 bases remaining between them. CDR1 is GTSNPN and CDR2 is SVGIG in the germline V gene (reference sequence). The CDR3 spells CAWSVSGSEKLFF. In DNA, the CDR3 is TGTGCCTGGAGTGTAAGCGGTTCTGAAAAACTGTTTTTT.

This clone was seen once. This chain links TRBV10-3 with TRBJ1-1; D gene ambiguous. The germline gives CDR1 ENHRY, CDR2 SYGVKD. V was trimmed by 7 bases and J by 1 base, leaving 7 bases between them. The CDR3 runs 12 residues. In DNA, the CDR3 is TGTGCCATCATTGGAGAGAACACTGAAGCTTTCTTT. Translating it yields CAIIGENTEAFF.

This clone was picked up a small number of times. The V gene is TRBV9, the J gene TRBJ2-2, with TRBD2 matching 7 bases. This CDR3 is built from 14 residues. V lost 4 bases and J lost 6; bases outside the gene matches: 6. CDR1 SGDLS and CDR2 YYNGEE come from the germline V gene. DNA for the CDR3: TGTGCCAGCAGCCCTAGTCGGGGGGCCGGGGAGCTGTTTTTT. Translated, it gives CASSPSRGAGELFF. Using reference TRBV9 and TRBJ2-2 for the parts outside the CDR3, the full variable domain is DSGVTQTPKHLITATGQRVTLRCSPRSGDLSVYWYQQSLDQGLQFLIQYYNGEERAKGNILERFSAQQFPDLHSELNLSSLELGDSALYFCASSPSRGAGELFFGEGSRLTVL.

This clone was found a few times. The rearrangement joins TRBV21-1 to TRBJ1-2; the listed D gene, TRBD1, was not tested against the DNA. TRBV21-1 is recorded as a pseudogene. CDR3 length: 15 amino acids. Here the CDR3 reads CASSKVDSRNYGYTF. As DNA, the CDR3 is TGTGCCAGCAGCAAAGTCGACAGTCGGAACTATGGCTACACCTTC.

This chain links TRBV10-1 with TRBJ1-1; no clear D. The CDR3 length is 16 residues. Trimming removed 3 bases from V and 7 bases from J, with 21 bases in between. Germline V gene data show CDR1 as WNHNN and CDR2 as SYGVQD (reference sequence). The CDR3 sequence: CASSEVVAFGQDEAFF. The CDR3 nucleotides read TGCGCCAGCAGTGAAGTAGTGGCGTTTGGGCAGGATGAAGCTTTCTTT.

J is TRBJ1-5 and V is TRBV29-1; D gene unclear. CDR3 length: 17 residues. V was clipped by 2 bases and J by 1 base, with 18 bases between them. The V gene's germline CDR1 is SQVTM and CDR2 ANQGSEA. CDR3 sequence reads: CSVESDVGVRSNQPQHF. The DNA for the CDR3 is TGCAGCGTTGAAAGTGACGTCGGGGTGAGAAGCAATCAGCCCCAGCATTTT.

The chain couples TRBV10-3 to TRBJ2-3, with a possible D match to TRBD2 (5 bases). V dropped 7 bases and J dropped 0 bases, with 11 bases sitting between them. Germline V gene sequence: CDR1 ENHRY, CDR2 SYGVKD. The CDR3 runs to 14 residues. For the CDR3, the DNA is TGTGCCATCACAAGCGGTTCCAGCACAGATACGCAGTATTTT. It encodes CAITSGSSTDTQYF.

This clone appeared a single time. The chain links TRBV13 to TRBJ1-1; D may be TRBD1 (6 bases). V was pared by 7 bases and J by 3 bases, with 18 bases between. The CDR3 contains 15 residues. Germline CDR1 reads PRHDT; CDR2 reads FYEKMQ (reference sequence). This CDR3 reads CASTLSPRGDTEAFF. The CDR3, as DNA: TGTGCCAGCACCCTTAGCCCCAGGGGTGACACTGAAGCTTTCTTT.

This clone was picked up a small number of times. The chain carries TRBV15 and TRBJ2-7, with TRBD2 matching 9 bases. This CDR3 spans 14 amino acids. The germline V gene has CDR1 LNHNV and CDR2 YYDKDF (reference sequence). V lost 5 bases to trimming and J lost 6 bases; unmatched junction nucleotides: 8. CDR3 sequence reads: CATSLPGLAREQYF. The CDR3 nucleotides read TGTGCCACCAGCCTCCCGGGACTAGCCCGCGAGCAGTACTTC.

This chain joins TRBV7-2 and TRBJ2-4; D ambiguous. Trimming left V 7 bases short and J 0 bases short, with 10 bases between. Germline CDR1 SGHTA, CDR2 FQGNSA. The CDR3 is 14 residues long. CDR3 sequence reads: CASKSEEAKNIQYF. CDR3 sequence (DNA): TGTGCCAGCAAGTCAGAGGAAGCCAAAAACATTCAGTACTTC.

The chain uses TRBV10-3 and TRBJ2-3, with D uncertain. Trimming cost V 8 bases and J 0 bases, with 12 bases left between them. Per the germline V gene, CDR1 is ENHRY and CDR2 is SYGVKD. The CDR3 loop spans 14 amino acids. The CDR3 DNA is TGTGCCATCGCTACAGCAACTAGCACAGATACGCAGTATTTT. It encodes CAIATATSTDTQYF.

This clone was recorded once. V usage is TRBV3-1 (or the pseudogene TRBV3-2) and J usage is TRBJ2-7; possible D gene TRBD2, 5 bases. Trimming removed 0 bases from V and 4 bases from J, with 10 bases in between. Germline loops: CDR1 LGHDT, CDR2 YNNKEL (reference sequence). The CDR3 runs 14 residues. The DNA for the CDR3 is TGTGCCAGCAGCCAAGACCCGAGCGGTTACGAGCAGTACTTC. The encoded protein is CASSQDPSGYEQYF.

The rearrangement links TRBV6-5 to TRBJ2-5; TRBD2 matches at 7 bases. V was clipped by 2 bases and J by 1 base; unmatched bases: 7. Germline lookup yields CDR1 MNHEY and CDR2 SVGAGI. The CDR3 covers 16 residues. The CDR3 loop reads CASSYGSGIFQETQYF. CDR3 DNA: TGTGCCAGCAGTTACGGAAGCGGGATCTTCCAAGAGACCCAGTACTTC.

This chain uses TRBV6-5 with TRBJ2-4; D perhaps matches TRBD1 (5 bases). The CDR3 has 14 residues. Germline lookup yields CDR1 MNHEY and CDR2 SVGAGI. Trimming took 8 bases from V and 4 from J, leaving 15 bases between them. Here the CDR3 reads CASLTGREKNIQYF. The DNA for the CDR3 is TGTGCCAGCCTCACAGGCAGGGAAAAAAACATTCAGTACTTC.

This clone was seen just once. The chain joins TRBV21-1 to TRBJ1-2. TRBV21-1 is recorded as a pseudogene. CDR3 length equals 11 residues. The CDR3 coding sequence is TGTGCCAGCAGCGCGGGGGTTGGCTACACCTTC. Its translation: CASSAGVGYTF.

CDR3 sequence (DNA): TGTGCCAGCAGCCCAACAGGGGGCTGGGACACTGAAGCTTTCTTT. Protein sequence: CASSPTGGWDTEAFF. This chain links TRBV7-9 with TRBJ1-1; TRBD1 aligns across 9 bases. Germline V gives CDR1 SEHNR, CDR2 FQNEAQ (reference sequence). This CDR3 region has 15 residues. V lost 5 bases to trimming and J lost 3 bases; unmatched junction nucleotides: 7.

The chain carries TRBV10-2 and TRBJ2-7, with TRBD1 as a possible D gene (6 bases). The CDR3 is made up of 15 amino acids. Deletions cut 8 bases from V and 4 bases from J, with 21 bases between. Germline-derived CDR1 and CDR2 are WSHSY and SAAADI. The CDR3 reads CASVRGQASGYEQYF. In nucleotides, the CDR3 is TGCGCCAGCGTCAGGGGTCAGGCCTCGGGTTACGAGCAGTACTTC.

The chain recombines TRBV18 with TRBJ2-7; no clear D gene. CDR3 length equals 13 residues. Germline CDR1 reads KGHSH; CDR2 reads LQKENI. Trimming took off 3 bases at V and 4 bases at J, with 10 bases between the two ends. This CDR3 is CASSPAQKYEQYF. The CDR3 coding sequence is TGTGCCAGCTCACCGGCTCAGAAGTACGAGCAGTACTTC.

A single count supports this clone. The chain carries TRBV9 and TRBJ1-6, with 7 bases aligning to TRBD1. V shed 4 bases and J 4 bases; nucleotides not matched to a gene: 5. Germline CDR1 reads SGDLS; CDR2 reads YYNGEE. This CDR3 spans 15 amino acids. As DNA, the CDR3 is TGTGCCAGCAGCCCCCCGGGACAGTATAATTCACCCCTCCACTTT. It yields the protein CASSPPGQYNSPLHF.

V usage is TRBV9 and J usage is TRBJ2-2, with 7 nucleotides matching TRBD1. The CDR3 consists of 16 residues. V lost 0 bases and J lost 1; bases outside the gene matches: 3. CDR1 SGDLS and CDR2 YYNGEE come from the germline V gene. The CDR3 reads CASSVEGTVNTGELFF. As DNA, the CDR3 is TGTGCCAGCAGCGTAGAGGGGACAGTGAACACCGGGGAGCTGTTTTTT.

V and J are TRBV18 and TRBJ2-7; D call uncertain. Germline V lookup: CDR1 KGHSH, CDR2 LQKENI. The V and J ends lost 4 bases and 0 bases respectively, with 10 bases between them. There are 14 residues in the CDR3. CDR3 sequence: CASSRGGRSYEQYF. The CDR3 nucleotides read TGTGCCAGCTCACGTGGCGGCCGCTCCTACGAGCAGTACTTC.

For the CDR3, the DNA is TGTGCCTGGAAGCTTTCCACGACAGGGGGACATGAAGCTTTCTTT. Protein: CAWKLSTTGGHEAFF. The chain links TRBV30 to TRBJ1-1, with 9 bases aligning to TRBD1. With V trimmed by 4 bases and J by 7 bases, 13 bases remained unmatched. CDR3 length: 15 amino acids. The germline gives CDR1 GTSNPN, CDR2 SVGIG (reference sequence).

The chain is built from TRBV9 and TRBJ1-5; the match to TRBD1 covers 7 bases. The CDR3 contains 15 residues. Trimming took 4 bases from V and 7 from J; bases not matched to a gene: 11. CDR1 is SGDLS, CDR2 YYNGEE, per germline. The CDR3 DNA reads as TGTGCCAGCAGCTCAGAGGGGGCGCCTGGGCAGCCCCAGCATTTT. The encoded protein is CASSSEGAPGQPQHF.

V usage is TRBV5-1 and J usage is TRBJ1-2, with 7 bases lining up with TRBD1. The CDR3 runs 14 residues. Germline-derived CDR1 and CDR2 are SGHRS and YFSETQ. Trimming removed 0 bases from V and 7 bases from J; junction bases left unmatched: 6. The CDR3 nucleotides read TGCGCCAGCAGCTTGGACAGGGGCACTAGTGGCTACACCTTC. It codes for CASSLDRGTSGYTF. Supplemented by reference TRBV5-1 and TRBJ1-2, the full variable domain reads KAGVTQTPRYLIKTRGQQVTLSCSPISGHRSVSWYQQTPGQGLQFLFEYFSETQRNKGNFPGRFSGRQFSNSRSEMNVSTLELGDSALYLCASSLDRGTSGYTFGSGTRLTVV.